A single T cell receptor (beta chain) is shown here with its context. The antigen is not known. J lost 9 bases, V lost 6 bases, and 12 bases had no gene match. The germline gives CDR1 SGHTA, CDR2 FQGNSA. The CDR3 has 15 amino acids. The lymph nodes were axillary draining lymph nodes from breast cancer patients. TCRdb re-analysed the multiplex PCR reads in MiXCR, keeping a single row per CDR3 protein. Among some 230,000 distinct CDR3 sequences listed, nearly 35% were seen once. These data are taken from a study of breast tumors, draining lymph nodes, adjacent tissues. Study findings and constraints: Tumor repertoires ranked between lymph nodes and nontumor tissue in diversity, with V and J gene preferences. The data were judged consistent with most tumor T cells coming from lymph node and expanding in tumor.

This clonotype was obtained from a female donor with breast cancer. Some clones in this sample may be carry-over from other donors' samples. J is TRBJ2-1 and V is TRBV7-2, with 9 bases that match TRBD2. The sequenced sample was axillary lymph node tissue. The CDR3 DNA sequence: TGTGCCAGCAGTAACAGGGCTAGCGGGGTTGCTGAGCAGTTCTTC. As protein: CASSNRASGVAEQFF.